This TCR beta chain originates from a study of tumor-infiltrating lymphocytes in primary liver carcinoma. Study-wide background: Stage T1-T3 N0M0 tumors measured 4.2 to 10 cm at most. Sequencing of the samples generated roughly 3.5 to 7.5 million productive TCRbeta reads, with similar yields across tissue types. General observations from the study: Between tumor regions, pairs overlapped more than tumor-adjacent and tumor-blood pairs did. The bulk unsorted samples meant that CD4+ and CD8+ repertoires went uncompared.

The CDR3 is made up of 15 amino acids. Germline trimming cut 2 bases from V and 4 bases from J; bases unmatched to any gene: 3. Germline DNA was also extracted, and blood RNA derived from unsorted whole blood. Total RNA amounting to roughly 450 ng was the source from which TCR beta cDNA was made with a constant-region primer. Investigators got TCR beta libraries out of three nested multiplex PCR rounds, done with slightly modified ARM-PCR. TRBV1-TRBV30 forward primers paired with a C-beta reverse primer were used in the first two PCR rounds, which ran approximately 11 cycles each. From the multiplex PCR reads, TCRdb called clonotypes with MiXCR, one entry per CDR3 protein. The sample lists some 190,000 distinct CDR3 sequences, roughly three fifths seen once, with 72% in the top ten. This clonotype was seen only a few times. The target antigen is unknown.

Sequencing input: peripheral blood. V usage is TRBV12-3 or TRBV12-4 and J usage is TRBJ2-1; 9 bases are a match to TRBD1. The receptor was isolated from a man aged 35 to 55 with primary liver carcinoma and hepatitis B virus infection. The chain's CDR3 is CASSLRQGGYNEQFF. CDR3 DNA sequence: TGTGCCAGCAGTTTAAGACAGGGGGGTTACAATGAGCAGTTCTTC.